The clone carrying this T cell receptor (beta chain) has only a few counts. Per the original data handling: Estimation of nucleated cell counts was performed using reference gene primer amplification. The repertoire was sequenced with immunoSEQ multiplex PCR; TCRdb's copy has only in-frame clones and lacks some. That table furnishes V, J and clone size, whereas the DNA furnished D and trimming. There are some 250,000 clones in the sample; about three quarters occur only once, and around 3.4% lies in the top ten. The germline V gene encodes CDR1 SNHLY and CDR2 FYNNEI. The junction had 6 bases not matched to a gene; V was cut back by 6 bases and J by 7 bases. There are 14 residues in the CDR3. The sample belongs to a study of blood T cell repertoires in COVID-19. Study-level background: The origin of the acute and convalescent COVID-19 samples was the United States, Italy and Spain.

This chain joins TRBV2 and TRBJ2-3; 11 bases fit TRBD2. The origin of this receptor is an elderly woman with acute or convalescent COVID-19. Sequenced material: peripheral blood. The CDR3 region is CASRETSGAYTQYF. The CDR3 region has the DNA TGTGCCAGCAGGGAGACTAGCGGGGCGTATACGCAGTATTTT.